Below, 31 T cell receptor beta chains from the same sample are listed, as sequenced in a study of early T cells in non-severe SARS-CoV-2 infection. TCRdb recomputed calls from the 5' RACE reads with MiXCR, one row per CDR3 protein. The table records about 87,000 distinct CDR3 sequences, 11% to 15% of them present only once. Input material: whole blood. Receptors originate from an adult who was a healthcare worker with PCR-confirmed SARS-CoV-2 infection or an uninfected control (not recorded which).

V is TRBV14 and J is TRBJ1-2, with a weak D call TRBD1 (5 bases). The ends were cut back, 8 bases at V and 6 bases at J, with 19 bases in the middle. Per germline, CDR1 SGHDN and CDR2 FVKESK. This CDR3 contains 14 residues. The CDR3 sequence: CASARIGGADGYTF. CDR3 nucleotides: TGTGCCAGCGCCAGGATAGGAGGGGCAGATGGCTACACCTTC.

There are a few counts of this clonotype. V is TRBV28 and J is TRBJ2-5; possible D gene TRBD2, 5 bases. Germline-derived CDR1 and CDR2 are MDHEN and SYDVKM. V gave up 6 bases and J gave up 1 base, with 12 bases separating them. The CDR3 extends over 14 amino acids. CDR3 loop: CASRGGLLQETQYF. The CDR3 nucleotides read TGTGCCAGCAGGGGCGGGCTTCTCCAAGAGACCCAGTACTTC. Full variable domain (remainder filled in from reference TRBV28 and TRBJ2-5): DVKVTQSSRYLVKRTGEKVFLECVQDMDHENMFWYRQDPGLGLRLIYFSYDVKMKEKGDIPEGYSVSREKKERFSLILESASTNQTSMYLCASRGGLLQETQYFGPGTRLLVL.

In its sample, this clonotype was seen a few times. V is TRBV20-1 and J is TRBJ2-2; TRBD2 matches 11 bases. The germline gives CDR1 DFQATT, CDR2 SNEGSKA (reference sequence). The V segment lost 5 bases and the J segment 3 bases; nucleotides outside the gene matches: 14. There are 18 residues in the CDR3. CDR3: CSAWDSSGGTPDTGELFF. CDR3 nucleotides: TGCAGTGCTTGGGACTCTAGCGGGGGGACCCCGGACACCGGGGAGCTGTTTTTT.

This clonotype was seen only a few times. The chain links TRBV12-3 or TRBV12-4 to TRBJ1-2; 9 bases are shared with TRBD1. CDR3 size: 17 residues. Trimming took 5 bases from V and 0 from J; bases not matched to a gene: 10. CDR3 sequence: CASSGPDRGLANYGYTF. DNA for the CDR3: TGTGCCAGCAGTGGCCCGGACAGGGGCCTAGCTAACTATGGCTACACCTTC.

In its sample, this clonotype was seen a few times. V and J are TRBV7-2 and TRBJ2-3; no reliable D call. The CDR3 length is 13 residues. Germline V CDR1 and CDR2: SGHTA, FQGNSA. Trimming removed 3 bases from V and 5 bases from J, with 9 bases in between. For the CDR3, the DNA is TGTGCCAGCAGCTTCAAAAGACAAGATACGCAGTATTTT. This gives the protein CASSFKRQDTQYF.

This clonotype was seen many times. V is TRBV10-3 and J is TRBJ2-7, with D perhaps TRBD1 (6 bases). This CDR3 spans 15 amino acids. Germline-derived CDR1 and CDR2 are ENHRY and SYGVKD. V gave up 9 bases and J gave up 0 bases, with 18 bases separating them. The CDR3 bases are TGTGCCATGGATACCGGTCAGGGGAGCTCCTACGAGCAGTACTTC. It yields the protein CAMDTGQGSSYEQYF.

This clonotype appeared a few times. The J gene is TRBJ1-5, the V gene TRBV12-3 or TRBV12-4; tentative D call: TRBD1 (6 bases). This CDR3 is 15 amino acids long. Deletions cut 1 base from V and 2 bases from J, with 9 bases between. CDR3 nucleotide sequence: TGTGCCAGCAGTTTAGATCCAGGGGGCAATCAGCCCCAGCATTTT. This codes for CASSLDPGGNQPQHF.

At least ten counts were recorded for this clonotype. V gene TRBV20-1 combines with J gene TRBJ1-1; D not certain. Trimming took off 1 base at V and 0 bases at J, with 6 bases between the two ends. Germline V CDR1 and CDR2: DFQATT, SNEGSKA (reference sequence). The CDR3 totals 13 residues. The chain's CDR3 is CSARAGMNTEAFF. CDR3 DNA sequence: TGCAGTGCTAGAGCCGGAATGAACACTGAAGCTTTCTTT.

The V call is TRBV27, the J call TRBJ2-2; tentatively, D is TRBD1 (7 bases). Deletions cut 6 bases from V and 4 bases from J, with 18 bases between. Germline V CDR1 and CDR2: MNHEY, SMNVEV (reference sequence). The CDR3 is made up of 16 amino acids. The CDR3 DNA follows: TGTGCCAGCAGCTTGAATCAGGGGGGAGTCACCGGGGAGCTGTTTTTT. Protein product: CASSLNQGGVTGELFF.

V and J are TRBV27 and TRBJ2-7, with 7 nucleotides matching TRBD2. Germline V gene data show CDR1 as MNHEY and CDR2 as SMNVEV (reference sequence). CDR3 length equals 11 residues. The ends lost 7 bases at V and 5 bases at J; junction bases unmatched: 2. The CDR3 loop is CASNRGDEQYF. Here the CDR3 DNA reads TGTGCCAGCAATCGGGGGGACGAGCAGTACTTC.

This clonotype was observed at least ten times. The rearrangement links TRBV5-1 to TRBJ2-7; no definite D call. The germline gives CDR1 SGHRS, CDR2 YFSETQ. This CDR3 comprises 12 residues. V was shortened by 0 bases and J by 6 bases, with 7 bases between the two germline ends. CDR3 amino acids: CASSLVGVEQYF. The CDR3 DNA is TGCGCCAGCAGCTTGGTTGGGGTCGAGCAGTACTTC.

This clonotype occurred many times. The chain carries TRBV9 and TRBJ1-1, with 8 bases aligning to TRBD1. Germline V gives CDR1 SGDLS, CDR2 YYNGEE. The junction had 8 bases not matched to a gene; V was cut back by 0 bases and J by 4 bases. This CDR3 spans 16 amino acids. The CDR3: CASSVASGQGITEAFF. For the CDR3, the DNA is TGTGCCAGCAGCGTAGCCTCCGGACAGGGAATCACTGAAGCTTTCTTT. Full variable domain (remainder filled in from reference TRBV9 and TRBJ1-1): DSGVTQTPKHLITATGQRVTLRCSPRSGDLSVYWYQQSLDQGLQFLIQYYNGEERAKGNILERFSAQQFPDLHSELNLSSLELGDSALYFCASSVASGQGITEAFFGQGTRLTVV.

The chain recombines TRBV29-1 with TRBJ1-2; D is perhaps TRBD1 (5 bases). V lost 6 bases and J 7 bases, leaving 15 bases between the germline ends. The CDR3 has 12 residues. Germline CDR1 reads SQVTM; CDR2 reads ANQGSEA. This chain's CDR3 is CSVGARAGGYTF. The CDR3 DNA reads as TGCAGCGTCGGGGCCAGGGCGGGTGGCTACACCTTC.

This clonotype was recorded a few times. The chain uses TRBV18 and TRBJ1-5; 7 nucleotides line up with TRBD1. The CDR3 spans 16 residues. Germline V lookup: CDR1 KGHSH, CDR2 LQKENI. The V segment lost 3 bases and the J segment 1 base; nucleotides outside the gene matches: 6. CDR3 nucleotide sequence: TGTGCCAGCTCACCGAGCAGACAGGGCAGCAATCAGCCCCAGCATTTT. This codes for CASSPSRQGSNQPQHF.

This sequence joins TRBV7-2 and TRBJ2-3; D may match TRBD1 or TRBD2 (5 bases each). The CDR3 is made up of 15 amino acids. Germline assignment: CDR1 SGHTA and CDR2 FQGNSA. With 6 bases removed from V and 2 bases from J, the gap between germline ends came to 15 bases. The chain's CDR3 is CASRGPTAPTDTQYF. CDR3 sequence (DNA): TGTGCCAGCAGGGGACCGACAGCGCCCACAGATACGCAGTATTTT.

V is TRBV29-1 and J is TRBJ2-7, with D tentatively TRBD2 (7 bases). The CDR3 has 16 residues. Germline V gene lookup returns CDR1 SQVTM and CDR2 ANQGSEA. Trimming left V 4 bases short and J 0 bases short, with 19 bases between. The CDR3 nucleotides read TGCAGCGTTGTGCCGGGGGGCCGACAAAGCTCCTACGAGCAGTACTTC. The encoded protein is CSVVPGGRQSSYEQYF.

V gene TRBV19 combines with J gene TRBJ2-7, with 8 positions matching TRBD1. Trimming removed 7 bases from V and 4 bases from J; junction bases left unmatched: 6. The CDR3 contains 13 residues. Germline values: CDR1 LNHDA, CDR2 SQIVND (reference sequence). This chain's CDR3 is CASKGQVEYEQYF. For the CDR3, the DNA is TGTGCCAGTAAGGGACAGGTTGAATACGAGCAGTACTTC.

The sample holds a few counts of this clonotype. The CDR3 coding sequence is TGTGCCAGCAGCAGGTCCGGGACTAGCGGTGAGCAGTTCTTC. This sequence encodes CASSRSGTSGEQFF. The V and J genes are TRBV9 and TRBJ2-1, with TRBD2 matching over 11 bases. The germline gives CDR1 SGDLS, CDR2 YYNGEE. The CDR3 has 14 residues. The trim removed 4 bases at V and 9 bases at J, leaving 6 bases unmatched. Full variable domain (rest looked up from reference TRBV9 and TRBJ2-1): DSGVTQTPKHLITATGQRVTLRCSPRSGDLSVYWYQQSLDQGLQFLIQYYNGEERAKGNILERFSAQQFPDLHSELNLSSLELGDSALYFCASSRSGTSGEQFFGPGTRLTVL.

This clonotype was recorded a few times. This chain connects TRBV7-2 to TRBJ2-7; 8 nucleotides match TRBD1. Germline V lookup: CDR1 SGHTA, CDR2 FQGNSA. Trimming removed 3 bases from V and 2 bases from J; junction bases left unmatched: 9. There are 16 residues in the CDR3. The CDR3 DNA reads as TGTGCCAGCAGCTTCCCATCGGGACAGGCCGCCTACGAGCAGTACTTC. It yields the protein CASSFPSGQAAYEQYF.

About this clonotype itself: At one end the junction does not follow the germline gene, possibly because of a read error. V gene TRBV2 combines with J gene TRBJ1-1; weak D call: TRBD1 (5 bases). The germline V gene has CDR1 SNHLY and CDR2 FYNNEI. CDR3 size: 15 residues. The CDR3 nucleotides are TGTGCCAGCAGCGAAGACAGACAACGGAACACTGAAGCTTTCTTT. Its translation: CASSEDRQRNTEAFF. The full variable domain, its missing parts supplied by reference TRBV2 and TRBJ1-1, is EPEVTQTPSHQVTQMGQEVILRCVPISNHLYFYWYRQILGQKVEFLVSFYNNEISEKSEIFDDQFSVERPDGSNFTLKIRSTKLEDSAMYFCASSEDRQRNTEAFFGQGTRLTVV.

This clonotype was counted many times. This chain uses TRBV6-5 with TRBJ1-4; D remains ambiguous. In germline, CDR1 is MNHEY, CDR2 SVGAGI. The CDR3 contains 14 residues. The V and J ends lost 2 bases and 1 base respectively, with 5 bases between them. Here the CDR3 DNA reads TGTGCCAGCAGTTACAGCCAAACTAATGAAAAACTGTTTTTT. Encoded protein: CASSYSQTNEKLFF.

This clonotype was seen only a few times. The chain is built from TRBV4-1 and TRBJ1-5; 7 positions agree with TRBD1. The CDR3 loop spans 14 amino acids. J gave up 4 bases and V 0 bases, and 0 bases lay outside the gene matches. The germline V gene has CDR1 MGHRA and CDR2 YSYEKL. Here the CDR3 reads CASSQDRGNQPQHF. The CDR3 bases are TGCGCCAGCAGCCAAGACAGGGGGAATCAGCCCCAGCATTTT.

This clonotype has more than one count but fewer than ten. The chain carries TRBV20-1 and TRBJ2-6; no clear D. Germline values: CDR1 DFQATT, CDR2 SNEGSKA (reference sequence). The CDR3 is 14 amino acids. V lost 3 bases and J 0 bases, leaving 6 bases between the germline ends. The CDR3 loop is CSARINSGANVLTF. The CDR3 DNA sequence: TGCAGTGCTAGGATTAACTCTGGGGCCAACGTCCTGACTTTC.

The chain employs TRBV9 and TRBJ1-1, with a weak D call TRBD1 (6 bases). CDR1 is SGDLS, CDR2 YYNGEE, per germline. The length of the CDR3 is 15 residues. Trimming took 4 bases from V and 5 from J, leaving 18 bases between them. The CDR3 DNA reads TGTGCCAGCAGCTTTAGTCTAGGGGGAGGAACTGAAGCTTTCTTT. This encodes CASSFSLGGGTEAFF.

This clonotype was detected a few times. V is TRBV7-9 and J is TRBJ1-6, with unresolved D. This CDR3 has 12 amino acids. V dropped 3 bases and J dropped 17 bases, with 14 bases sitting between them. In germline, CDR1 is SEHNR, CDR2 FQNEAQ (reference sequence). This chain's CDR3 is CASSFNGLSVHF. For the CDR3, the DNA is TGTGCCAGCAGCTTCAATGGATTATCTGTCCACTTT.

There are a few counts of this clonotype. The rearrangement joins TRBV30 to TRBJ1-6; D remains unclear. The germline V gene has CDR1 GTSNPN and CDR2 SVGIG (reference sequence). Trimming shortened V by 2 bases and J by 12 bases, and 14 bases separated the two germline ends. The CDR3 consists of 13 residues. CDR3: CAWSPGPGGPLHF. CDR3 DNA: TGTGCCTGGAGTCCCGGACCGGGAGGACCCCTCCACTTT.

In its sample, this clonotype was seen a few times. The chain links TRBV6-4 to TRBJ2-1; D is tentatively TRBD1 or TRBD2 (6 bases each). V was trimmed by 6 bases and J by 0 bases, leaving 21 bases between them. The germline V gene has CDR1 MRHNA and CDR2 SNTAGT. The CDR3 has 18 residues. The CDR3 bases are TGTGCCAGCAGGGAGGGACATAACGGCTACAGCTCCTACAATGAGCAGTTCTTC. Protein product: CASREGHNGYSSYNEQFF.

This chain joins TRBV28 and TRBJ2-3; D gene unclear. CDR3 size: 12 residues. Germline V gives CDR1 MDHEN, CDR2 SYDVKM. The CDR3, as DNA: TGTGGGTCCTTGTCTAGCACAGATACGCAGTATTTT. It yields the protein CGSLSSTDTQYF.

This clonotype occurred a few times. This sequence joins TRBV20-1 and TRBJ2-3; 13 nucleotides line up with TRBD2. The CDR3 is 17 amino acids. The V segment lost 6 bases and the J segment 0 bases; nucleotides outside the gene matches: 9. Germline V lookup: CDR1 DFQATT, CDR2 SNEGSKA (reference sequence). The chain's CDR3 is CSATDWTSGGSTDTQYF. CDR3 in DNA: TGCAGTGCCACCGATTGGACTAGCGGGGGAAGCACAGATACGCAGTATTTT.

Many counts were recorded for this clonotype. This sequence joins TRBV6-5 and TRBJ1-6; maybe TRBD1 (6 bases). There are 16 residues in the CDR3. Germline CDR1 MNHEY, CDR2 SVGAGI. Trimming took off 5 bases at V and 0 bases at J, with 11 bases between the two ends. The CDR3 coding sequence is TGTGCCAGCAGTAGGGACACCCTCTCCTATAATTCACCCCTCCACTTT. Protein sequence: CASSRDTLSYNSPLHF.

The gene calls are TRBV20-1 and TRBJ1-5; D uncertain. V was pared by 2 bases and J by 2 bases, with 7 bases between. From germline, CDR1 is DFQATT and CDR2 SNEGSKA (reference sequence). The CDR3 has 13 amino acids. CDR3 region: CSARTQGNQPQHF. The DNA of the CDR3 is TGCAGTGCTAGAACCCAGGGCAATCAGCCCCAGCATTTT.